The T cell receptor beta chain under discussion was sequenced for a study of neurological immune-mediated disorders. For the unsorted libraries, 2 million PBMCs stored at -80 C served as input. The cDNA was generated by 5'RACE with 10-nucleotide random UMIs. In each sequencing run, over 170 million TCR-beta sequences were generated from 15-18 subjects. MiXCR was run by TCRdb on the 5' RACE reads, yielding one entry per CDR3 protein. The sample records 15,000 to 20,000 distinct CDR3 sequences, about a fifth being singletons. The CDR3 is 14 amino acids. Germline V lookup: CDR1 SGHRS, CDR2 YFSETQ. V lost 4 bases and J lost 3; bases outside the gene matches: 2. This clonotype was observed many times.

Sequencing was performed on PBMCs. The V and J genes are TRBV5-1 and TRBJ2-3; 10 positions match TRBD2. This receptor was identified in a man aged 50-59 years in good health. The CDR3 loop is CASSLTSGTDTQYF. The CDR3 DNA is TGCGCCAGCAGCCTGACTAGCGGGACAGATACGCAGTATTTT.